The 6 T cell receptor beta chains in this list originate from one sample, sequenced in a study of shared clonotypes between healthy human individuals. This table comes from immunoSEQ multiplex PCR, and its TCRdb copy is limited to in-frame clones, with some not included. The repertoire holds approximately 2.4 million clones, with more than 90% as singletons. The sample was naive CD4+ T cells sorted from blood. Subset of the sample: CD45RA+ positively selected. The source is a man between 18 and 35 years old in good health.

Concerning this clone itself: Other DNA sequences in the sample encode the same CDR3. The chain combines TRBV7-9 with TRBJ2-1; tentative D call: TRBD2 (6 bases). CDR3 length equals 13 residues. CDR1 and CDR2 from the germline V gene are SEHNR and FQNEAQ (reference sequence). V lost 1 base and J 6 bases, leaving 7 bases between the germline ends. CDR3 sequence: CASSLGGGNEQFF. CDR3 nucleotides: TGTGCCAGCAGCTTAGGGGGAGGCAATGAGCAGTTCTTC.

The genes are TRBV5-4 and TRBJ2-1; 7 bases are shared with TRBD2. This CDR3 is 15 amino acids long. Per the germline V gene, CDR1 is SGHNT and CDR2 is YYREEE (reference sequence). V was clipped by 1 base and J by 4 bases; unmatched bases: 5. The DNA of the CDR3 is TGTGCCAGCAGCTTGCTCGCGGGAGTTTACAATGAGCAGTTCTTC. Protein sequence: CASSLLAGVYNEQFF.

The rearrangement uses TRBV6-6 and TRBJ2-5; 9 positions match TRBD2. Germline CDR1 reads MNHNY; CDR2 reads SVGAGI (reference sequence). V gave up 0 bases and J gave up 4 bases; unmatched junction bases: 0. The CDR3 sequence is 14 residues long. CDR3 in DNA: TGTGCCAGCAGTTACTCGACTAGCGGAGAGACCCAGTACTTC. It is translated as CASSYSTSGETQYF.

This chain joins TRBV5-5 and TRBJ2-3; D not resolved. The CDR3 covers 13 residues. The V gene's germline CDR1 is SGHKS and CDR2 YYEKEE (reference sequence). V gave up 3 bases and J gave up 0 bases, with 5 bases separating them. CDR3 DNA sequence: TGTGCCAGCAGCTCGCCTAGCACAGATACGCAGTATTTT. Translated, it gives CASSSPSTDTQYF. Supplemented by reference TRBV5-5 and TRBJ2-3, the full variable domain reads DAGVTQSPTHLIKTRGQQVTLRCSPISGHKSVSWYQQVLGQGPQFIFQYYEKEERGRGNFPDRFSARQFPNYSSELNVNALLLGDSALYLCASSSPSTDTQYFGPGTRLTVL.

This rearrangement joins TRBV4-3 to TRBJ1-2; D possibly corresponds to TRBD1 (6 bases). Germline CDR1 reads LGHNA; CDR2 reads YSLEER. The CDR3 consists of 15 residues. Trimming cost V 1 base and J 7 bases, with 16 bases left between them. In DNA form, the CDR3 reads TGCGCCAGCAGCCAAGCACAGGGAAGTTTCTCTGGCTACACCTTC. This sequence encodes CASSQAQGSFSGYTF.

Of note for this clone: This sample also contains other DNA sequences that code for the same CDR3. The chain combines TRBV7-9 with TRBJ1-1, with D maybe TRBD1 (5 bases). The CDR3 runs to 14 residues. V lost 3 bases to trimming and J lost 1 base, with 9 bases between them. Germline V lookup: CDR1 SEHNR, CDR2 FQNEAQ (reference sequence). CDR3 nucleotides: TGTGCCAGCAGCTTTGGGACGGAGAACACTGAAGCTTTCTTT. It codes for CASSFGTENTEAFF.